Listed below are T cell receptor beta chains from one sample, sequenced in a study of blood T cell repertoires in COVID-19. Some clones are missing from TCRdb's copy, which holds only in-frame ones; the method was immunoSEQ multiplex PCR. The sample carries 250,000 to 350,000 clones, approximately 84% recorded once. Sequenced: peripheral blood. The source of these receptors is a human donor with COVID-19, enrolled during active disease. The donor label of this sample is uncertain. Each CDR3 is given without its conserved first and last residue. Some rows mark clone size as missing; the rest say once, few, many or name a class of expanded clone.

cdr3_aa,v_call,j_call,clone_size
ASSLRQGGNTEAF,TRBV5-1,TRBJ1-1,.
ASSLSAGFNEKLF,TRBV27,TRBJ1-4,.
ASSPDSYSGNTIY,TRBV11-2,TRBJ1-3,.
ASSPPREPYEQY,TRBV9,TRBJ2-7,.
ASSLATSGSGETQY,TRBV11-1,TRBJ2-5,.
ASSRPTSGRGETQY,TRBV27,TRBJ2-5,.
ASSSRAGRDTEAF,TRBV6-5,TRBJ1-1,.
ASSPRGSGAGELF,TRBV11-3,TRBJ2-2,few
ASSLSGSPDTQY,TRBV7-2,TRBJ2-3,.
ASSDNHGVAYEQY,TRBV6-6,TRBJ2-7,.